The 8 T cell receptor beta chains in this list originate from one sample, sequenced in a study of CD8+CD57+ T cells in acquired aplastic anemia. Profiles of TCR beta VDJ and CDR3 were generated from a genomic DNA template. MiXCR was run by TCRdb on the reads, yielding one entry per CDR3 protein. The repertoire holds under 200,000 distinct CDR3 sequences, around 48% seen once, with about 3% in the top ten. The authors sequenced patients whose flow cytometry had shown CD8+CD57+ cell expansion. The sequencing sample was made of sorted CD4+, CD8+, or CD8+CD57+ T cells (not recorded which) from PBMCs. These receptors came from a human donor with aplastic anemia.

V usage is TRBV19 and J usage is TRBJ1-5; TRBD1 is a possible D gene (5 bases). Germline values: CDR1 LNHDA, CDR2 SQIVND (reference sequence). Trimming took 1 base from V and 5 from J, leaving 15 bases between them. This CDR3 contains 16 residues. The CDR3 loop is CASSIVPQGKHQPQHF. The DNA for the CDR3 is TGTGCCAGTAGTATAGTCCCCCAGGGTAAGCATCAGCCCCAGCATTTT.

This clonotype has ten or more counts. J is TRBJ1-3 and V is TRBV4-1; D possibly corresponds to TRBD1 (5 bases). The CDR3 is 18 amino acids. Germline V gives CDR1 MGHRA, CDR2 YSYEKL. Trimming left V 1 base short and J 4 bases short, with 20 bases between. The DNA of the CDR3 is TGCGCCAGCAGCCAAGCCCGTCTTGAGGGGTGGGGAGGAAACACCATATATTTT. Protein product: CASSQARLEGWGGNTIYF.

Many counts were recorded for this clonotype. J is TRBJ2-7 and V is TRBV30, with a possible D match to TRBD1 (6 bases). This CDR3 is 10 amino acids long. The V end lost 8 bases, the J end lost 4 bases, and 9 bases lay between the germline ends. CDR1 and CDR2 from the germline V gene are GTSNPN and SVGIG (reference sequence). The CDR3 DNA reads TGTGCCGCAGGACAGTACGAGCAGTACTTC. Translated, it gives CAAGQYEQYF. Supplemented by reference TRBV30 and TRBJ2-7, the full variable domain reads SQTIHQWPATLVQPVGSPLSLECTVEGTSNPNLYWYRQAAGRGLQLLFYSVGIGQISSEVPQNLSASRPQDRQFILSSKKLLLSDSGFYLCAAGQYEQYFGPGTRLTVT.

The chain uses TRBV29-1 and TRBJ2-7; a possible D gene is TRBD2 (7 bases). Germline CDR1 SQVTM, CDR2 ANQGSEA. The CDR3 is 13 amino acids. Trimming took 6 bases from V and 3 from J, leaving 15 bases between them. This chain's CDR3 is CSVGGAASYEQYF. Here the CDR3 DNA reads TGCAGCGTGGGGGGGGCTGCGAGCTACGAGCAGTACTTC.

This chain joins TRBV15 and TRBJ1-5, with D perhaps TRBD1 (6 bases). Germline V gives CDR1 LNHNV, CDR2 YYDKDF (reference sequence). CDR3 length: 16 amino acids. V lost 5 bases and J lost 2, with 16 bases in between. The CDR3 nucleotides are TGTGCCACCAGCCCAGACAGGCAAAAAGGCAATCAGCCCCAGCATTTT. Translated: CATSPDRQKGNQPQHF.

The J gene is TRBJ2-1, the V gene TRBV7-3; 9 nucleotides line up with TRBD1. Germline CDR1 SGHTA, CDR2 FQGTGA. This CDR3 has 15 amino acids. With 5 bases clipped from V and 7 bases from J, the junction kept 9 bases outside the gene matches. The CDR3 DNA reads TGTGCCAGCAGCCACCAGCTGGGACAGGGAAATGAGCAGTTCTTC. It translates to CASSHQLGQGNEQFF.

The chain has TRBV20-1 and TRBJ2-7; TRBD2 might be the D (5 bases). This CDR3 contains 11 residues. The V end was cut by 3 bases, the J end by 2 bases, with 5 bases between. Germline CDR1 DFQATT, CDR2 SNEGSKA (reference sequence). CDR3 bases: TGCAGTGCTAGCGGGGCCTACGAGCAGTACTTC. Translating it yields CSASGAYEQYF.

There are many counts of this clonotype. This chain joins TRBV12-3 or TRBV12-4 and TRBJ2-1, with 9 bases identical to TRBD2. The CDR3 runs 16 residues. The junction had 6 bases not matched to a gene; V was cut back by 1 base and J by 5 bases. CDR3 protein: CASSLGTSGFNNEQFF. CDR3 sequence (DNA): TGTGCCAGCAGTTTAGGAACTAGCGGGTTCAACAATGAGCAGTTCTTC.